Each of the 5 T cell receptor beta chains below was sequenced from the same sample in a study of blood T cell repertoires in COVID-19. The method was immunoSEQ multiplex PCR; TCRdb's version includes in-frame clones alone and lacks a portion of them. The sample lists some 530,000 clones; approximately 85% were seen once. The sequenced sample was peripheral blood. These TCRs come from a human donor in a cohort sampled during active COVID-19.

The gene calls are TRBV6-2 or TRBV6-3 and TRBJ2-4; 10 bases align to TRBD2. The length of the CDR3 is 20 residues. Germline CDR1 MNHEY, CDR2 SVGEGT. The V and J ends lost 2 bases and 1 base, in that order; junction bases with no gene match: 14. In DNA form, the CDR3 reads TGTGCCAGCAGTTACGAGGATAGCGGGAGCGGGAGGGTGGCCAAAAACATTCAGTACTTC. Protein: CASSYEDSGSGRVAKNIQYF.

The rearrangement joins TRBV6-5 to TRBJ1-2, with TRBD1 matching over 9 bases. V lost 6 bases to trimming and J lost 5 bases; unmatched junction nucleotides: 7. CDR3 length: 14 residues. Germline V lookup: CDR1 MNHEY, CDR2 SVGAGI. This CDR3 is CASRPRDRAYGYTF. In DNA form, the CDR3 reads TGTGCCAGCAGACCCCGGGACAGGGCGTATGGCTACACCTTC.

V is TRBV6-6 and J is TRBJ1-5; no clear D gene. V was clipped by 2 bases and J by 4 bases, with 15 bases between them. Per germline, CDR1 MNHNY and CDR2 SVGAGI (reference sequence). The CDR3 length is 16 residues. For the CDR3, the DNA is TGTGCCAGCAGTTACGGTGAGGTAGGAGGGAATCAGCCCCAGCATTTT. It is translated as CASSYGEVGGNQPQHF.

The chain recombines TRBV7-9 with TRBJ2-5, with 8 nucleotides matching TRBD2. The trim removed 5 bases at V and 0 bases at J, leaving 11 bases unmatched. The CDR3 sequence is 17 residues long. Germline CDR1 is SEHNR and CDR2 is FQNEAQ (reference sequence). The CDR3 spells CASSALRGGRDQETQYF. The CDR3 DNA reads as TGTGCCAGCAGCGCCCTTCGGGGGGGGCGCGACCAAGAGACCCAGTACTTC.

In DNA, the CDR3 is TGTGCCAGCATCCCTGGACAGGGGGCAGGCGTCTCCTACGAGCAGTACTTC. Translating it yields CASIPGQGAGVSYEQYF. The gene calls are TRBV28 and TRBJ2-7, with 11 bases aligning to TRBD1. With V trimmed by 7 bases and J by 0 bases, 11 bases remained unmatched. CDR1 MDHEN and CDR2 SYDVKM come from the germline V gene. CDR3 size: 17 residues.